The clone carrying this T cell receptor beta chain was found a few times. Its target is unknown. The germline CDR1 and CDR2 sequences are SGHVS and FQNEAQ. The CDR3 has 14 amino acids. The V end was cut by 5 bases, the J end by 4 bases, with 13 bases between. These data are taken from a study of beta chain features in type 1 diabetes. The investigators reverse transcribed all of the isolated RNA, so they sequenced expressed TCRB transcripts. TCRdb's table, derived via immunoSEQ multiplex PCR, lists solely in-frame clones and lacks some. This table has about 640,000 clones, around 12% appearing once. Overall study results and limits: In all four CD4+ subsets, TCRB CDR3 length was significantly, moderately reduced in type 1 diabetes.

The chain joins TRBV7-8 to TRBJ2-3, with TRBD1 as a possible D gene (5 bases). The specimen sequenced was naive CD4+ T cells from blood. This TCR was recovered from a man younger than 40 with type 1 diabetes. As DNA, the CDR3 is TGTGCCAGCAGCCCTCGTAGGGGTGCAGATACGCAGTATTTT. It is translated as CASSPRRGADTQYF.